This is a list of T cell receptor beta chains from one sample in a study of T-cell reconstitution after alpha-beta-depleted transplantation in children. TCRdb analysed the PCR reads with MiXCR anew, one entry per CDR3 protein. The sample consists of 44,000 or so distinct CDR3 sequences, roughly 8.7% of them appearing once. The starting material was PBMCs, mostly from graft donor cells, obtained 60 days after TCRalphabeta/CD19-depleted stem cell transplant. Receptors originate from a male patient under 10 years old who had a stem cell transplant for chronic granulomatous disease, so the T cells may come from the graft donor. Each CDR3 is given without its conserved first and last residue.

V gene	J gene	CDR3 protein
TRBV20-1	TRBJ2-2	SARVQGPSHGELF
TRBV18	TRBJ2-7	ASSPRTGGFYEQY
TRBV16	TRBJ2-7	ASSQLWASPLEQY
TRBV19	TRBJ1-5	ASRETVQNQPQH
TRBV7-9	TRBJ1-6	ASSLGQGNSYNSPLH
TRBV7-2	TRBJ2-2	ASSLYRESGELF
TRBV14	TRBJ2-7	GSIDSREQY
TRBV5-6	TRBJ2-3	ASSLYTSGPTDTQY
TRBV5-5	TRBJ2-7	ASSLTLTTEQY
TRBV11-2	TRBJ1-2	ASSPLLTAQDYT
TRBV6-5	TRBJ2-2	ASSYGDINTGELF
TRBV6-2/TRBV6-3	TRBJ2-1	ASSYGTENNEQF
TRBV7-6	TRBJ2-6	ASSPGLSGANVLT
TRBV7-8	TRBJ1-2	ASSFRPNYGYT
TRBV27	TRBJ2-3	ASRRGGTSGRSSQTDTQY
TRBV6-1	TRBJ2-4	ASIGRQGGNIQY
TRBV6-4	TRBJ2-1	ASSEGSGGNEQF
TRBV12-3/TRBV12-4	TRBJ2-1	ASSLFSGRAGDEQF
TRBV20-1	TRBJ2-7	SAPPLAGVSYEQY
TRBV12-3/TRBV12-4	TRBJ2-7	ASSFWRYEQY
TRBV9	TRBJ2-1	ASSVVAGGTNEQF
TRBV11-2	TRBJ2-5	ASSLRPTKGWKGQETQY
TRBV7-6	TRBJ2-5	ASSLRTGGLGWEETQY
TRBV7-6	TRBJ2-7	ASSSLRDRSYEQY
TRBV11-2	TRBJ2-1	ASSPAFGGRASDEQF
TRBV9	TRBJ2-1	ASSPSPSSYNEQF
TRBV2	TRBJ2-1	ASSEEGSGEQF
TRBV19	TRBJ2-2	ASSALGQASGELF
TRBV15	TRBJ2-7	ATSRGGGKLYEQY
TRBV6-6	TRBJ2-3	ASSAGLAGDTQY
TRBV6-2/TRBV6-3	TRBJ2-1	ASSPQESSYNEQF
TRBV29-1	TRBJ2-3	SVGQGGDTQY
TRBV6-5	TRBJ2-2	ASSTIQGQGSGELF
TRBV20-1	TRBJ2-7	SARMMRAPEQY
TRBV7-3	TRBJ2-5	ASSFTGTGEETQY
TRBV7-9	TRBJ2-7	ASSLEWRPSYEQY
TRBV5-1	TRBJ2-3	ASSLGLAGEDTQY
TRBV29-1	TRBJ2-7	SVEGGTRPYEQY
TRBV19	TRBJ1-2	ASIPHITGGPNYGYT
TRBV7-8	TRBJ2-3	ASSRISTDTQY
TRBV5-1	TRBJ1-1	ASRLRAPSNTEAF
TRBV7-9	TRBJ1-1	ASSLTVSTEAF
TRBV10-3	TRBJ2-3	AINELAGGDTQY
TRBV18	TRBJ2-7	ASSPQNEQY
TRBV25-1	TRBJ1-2	ASRPGRLYGYT
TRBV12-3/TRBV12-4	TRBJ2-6	ASSNREAPDVPGANVLT
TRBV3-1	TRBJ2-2	ASSQRLSLAGELF
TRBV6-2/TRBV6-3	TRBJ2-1	ASSYQTNEQF
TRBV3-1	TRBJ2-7	ASSGSTYEQY
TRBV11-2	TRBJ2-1	ASSIATGSRNEQF
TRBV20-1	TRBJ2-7	SAKGQGAAYEQY
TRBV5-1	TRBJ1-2	ASSVGSPNYGYT
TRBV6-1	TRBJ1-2	ASSDGTGGFYGYT
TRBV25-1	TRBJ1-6	ASSPSTGKGSPLH